This is a list of T cell receptor beta chains from one sample in a study of CD8+CD57+ T cells in acquired aplastic anemia. From the reads, TCRdb called clonotypes with MiXCR, one entry per CDR3 protein. This repertoire shows about 190,000 distinct CDR3 sequences, over 60% found once; its top ten account for about 45%. Specimen: sorted CD4+, CD8+, or CD8+CD57+ T cells (not recorded which) from PBMCs. Receptor source: a human donor with severe aplastic anemia or a healthy control (not recorded which). CDR3s include the opening cysteine and the closing phenylalanine or tryptophan. The D gene is left open where the match is weak. Clone size is shown for a subset of rows, as once, few, many or a class of expanded clone.

clone_size: -
v_call: TRBV24-1
d_call: -
j_call: TRBJ2-7
cdr3_nt: TGTGCCACCAGTGATCAGGGATTCTCCTACGAGCAGTACTTC
cdr3_aa: CATSDQGFSYEQYF

clone_size: -
v_call: TRBV10-3
d_call: TRBD2
j_call: TRBJ2-3
cdr3_nt: TGTGCCATCAGTGAGGCTAGCGGGGTGGCAGATACGCAGTATTTT
cdr3_aa: CAISEASGVADTQYF

clone_size: -
v_call: TRBV7-2
d_call: -
j_call: TRBJ1-1
cdr3_nt: TGTGCCAGCAGCTTCCCCCGGCTCGCAGCTTTCTTT
cdr3_aa: CASSFPRLAAFF

clone_size: few
v_call: TRBV9
d_call: TRBD2
j_call: TRBJ2-7
cdr3_nt: TGTGCCAGCAGCAAGACTAGCGGCTCCTACGAGCAGTACTTC
cdr3_aa: CASSKTSGSYEQYF

clone_size: -
v_call: TRBV9
d_call: -
j_call: TRBJ2-7
cdr3_nt: TGTGCCAGCAGCGTAGCACTAGTTTCCTACGAGCAGTACTTC
cdr3_aa: CASSVALVSYEQYF

clone_size: -
v_call: TRBV7-3
d_call: -
j_call: TRBJ1-3
cdr3_nt: TGTGCCAGCAGCCCAGGGGCGGGAAACACCATATATTTT
cdr3_aa: CASSPGAGNTIYF

clone_size: many
v_call: TRBV6-5
d_call: TRBD2
j_call: TRBJ2-2
cdr3_nt: TGTGCCAGCAGTTATCGGGAGGGCCCGACCGGGGAGCTGTTTTTT
cdr3_aa: CASSYREGPTGELFF

clone_size: -
v_call: TRBV9
d_call: -
j_call: TRBJ1-1
cdr3_nt: TGTGCCAGCAGCCCCCGTTGGGGCGCTGGGACTGAAGCTTTCTTT
cdr3_aa: CASSPRWGAGTEAFF

clone_size: -
v_call: TRBV11-3
d_call: -
j_call: TRBJ2-7
cdr3_nt: TGTGCCAGCAGCTTCCCAGACAGCCAATCCTACGAGCAGTACTTC
cdr3_aa: CASSFPDSQSYEQYF

clone_size: -
v_call: TRBV25-1
d_call: TRBD1
j_call: TRBJ2-7
cdr3_nt: TGTGCCAGCAGTGGAGTCCCGGGACAGGGAGAGAGCGCGGGCGAGCAGTACTTC
cdr3_aa: CASSGVPGQGESAGEQYF

clone_size: few
v_call: TRBV6-2/TRBV6-3
d_call: TRBD1
j_call: TRBJ1-5
cdr3_nt: TGTGCCAGCGGAGACTTAGGGGGCGCGTCCCCCGATCAGCCCCAGCATTTT
cdr3_aa: CASGDLGGASPDQPQHF

clone_size: -
v_call: TRBV24-1
d_call: -
j_call: TRBJ2-3
cdr3_nt: TGTGCCACCAGTGACACTGGCAGGCTTAGCACAGATACGCAGTATTTT
cdr3_aa: CATSDTGRLSTDTQYF

clone_size: few
v_call: TRBV5-1
d_call: -
j_call: TRBJ1-6
cdr3_nt: TGCGCCAGCAGCTTGGCCCTCGAAGGTTCACCCCTCCACTTT
cdr3_aa: CASSLALEGSPLHF

clone_size: -
v_call: TRBV12-3/TRBV12-4
d_call: TRBD1
j_call: TRBJ2-7
cdr3_nt: TGTGCCAGCACCAAGACTCCGGGACAGCTCTACGAGCAGTACTTC
cdr3_aa: CASTKTPGQLYEQYF

clone_size: -
v_call: TRBV7-9
d_call: -
j_call: TRBJ2-5
cdr3_nt: TGTGCTAGCAGCTTTAGTCAGCGAGAGACCCAGTACTTC
cdr3_aa: CASSFSQRETQYF

clone_size: -
v_call: TRBV9
d_call: -
j_call: TRBJ1-2
cdr3_nt: TGTGCCAGCAGCGTAGTCGCGGGCTTTGGCTACACCTTC
cdr3_aa: CASSVVAGFGYTF

clone_size: few
v_call: TRBV10-3
d_call: -
j_call: TRBJ2-1
cdr3_nt: TGTGCCATCAGTACGGGAGAGCACAATGAGCAGTTCTTC
cdr3_aa: CAISTGEHNEQFF

clone_size: -
v_call: TRBV14
d_call: -
j_call: TRBJ2-1
cdr3_nt: TGTGCCAGCAGCCAAGATGGACAGCGTCGGTTCTTC
cdr3_aa: CASSQDGQRRFF

clone_size: -
v_call: TRBV15
d_call: -
j_call: TRBJ2-3
cdr3_nt: TGTGCCACCAGCAGAGCCCCATCTAACACAGATACGCAGTATTTT
cdr3_aa: CATSRAPSNTDTQYF

clone_size: once
v_call: TRBV5-1
d_call: TRBD2
j_call: TRBJ2-1
cdr3_nt: TGCGCCAGCAGCTTGCAGCGGGGGGGCTTAAGTGAGCAGTTCTTC
cdr3_aa: CASSLQRGGLSEQFF

clone_size: -
v_call: TRBV19
d_call: TRBD1
j_call: TRBJ2-3
cdr3_nt: TGTGCCAGTAGTATAGAACGGGACAGGGGAATGTATACAGATACGCAGTATTTT
cdr3_aa: CASSIERDRGMYTDTQYF

clone_size: few
v_call: TRBV7-9
d_call: -
j_call: TRBJ1-6
cdr3_nt: TGTGCCAGCAGCCAAGAAACAGGGAATTCACCCCTCCACTTT
cdr3_aa: CASSQETGNSPLHF

clone_size: once
v_call: TRBV10-3
d_call: TRBD1
j_call: TRBJ2-7
cdr3_nt: TGTGCCATCGGGGGAACAGGGGTCGGCGAGCAGTACTTC
cdr3_aa: CAIGGTGVGEQYF

clone_size: -
v_call: TRBV2
d_call: TRBD1
j_call: TRBJ1-1
cdr3_nt: TGTGCCGGACAGGGGGCGGTGGACACTGGAGCTTTCTTT
cdr3_aa: CAGQGAVDTGAFF

clone_size: -
v_call: TRBV12-5
d_call: TRBD1
j_call: TRBJ1-2
cdr3_nt: TGTGCTAGTGGTTTGGCTAGACGGTGGGACAGGAACTATGGCTACACCTTC
cdr3_aa: CASGLARRWDRNYGYTF

clone_size: many
v_call: TRBV6-5
d_call: TRBD1
j_call: TRBJ1-6
cdr3_nt: TGTGCCACCAGACAGGGGAGTTCACCCCTCCACTTT
cdr3_aa: CATRQGSSPLHF

clone_size: many
v_call: TRBV10-3
d_call: -
j_call: TRBJ2-1
cdr3_nt: TGTGCCATCAGTGACCCGGAGGGTAGAGGGTACAATGAGCAGTTCTTC
cdr3_aa: CAISDPEGRGYNEQFF

clone_size: -
v_call: TRBV7-8
d_call: -
j_call: TRBJ2-4
cdr3_nt: TGTGCCAGCAGCTCACCACTAGCGAGGGGGGAAAACATTCAGTACTTC
cdr3_aa: CASSSPLARGENIQYF

clone_size: -
v_call: TRBV24-1
d_call: -
j_call: TRBJ2-1
cdr3_nt: TGTGCCACCAGTGCGGGGATCCCCTACAATGAGCAGTTCTTC
cdr3_aa: CATSAGIPYNEQFF

clone_size: -
v_call: TRBV7-2
d_call: -
j_call: TRBJ2-7
cdr3_nt: TGTGCCAGCAGCCGGGAGCCCTACGAGCAGTACTTC
cdr3_aa: CASSREPYEQYF

clone_size: once
v_call: TRBV19
d_call: -
j_call: TRBJ2-7
cdr3_nt: TGTGCCAGTAGTCATGAGGGGACACAGAACTACGAGCAGTACTTC
cdr3_aa: CASSHEGTQNYEQYF

clone_size: few
v_call: TRBV10-3
d_call: TRBD2
j_call: TRBJ2-1
cdr3_nt: TGTGCCATCAGTGAATTCGGGCTAGCGGGGGGCTTTTTTCTGAATGGGCAGTTCTTC
cdr3_aa: CAISEFGLAGGFFLNGQFF